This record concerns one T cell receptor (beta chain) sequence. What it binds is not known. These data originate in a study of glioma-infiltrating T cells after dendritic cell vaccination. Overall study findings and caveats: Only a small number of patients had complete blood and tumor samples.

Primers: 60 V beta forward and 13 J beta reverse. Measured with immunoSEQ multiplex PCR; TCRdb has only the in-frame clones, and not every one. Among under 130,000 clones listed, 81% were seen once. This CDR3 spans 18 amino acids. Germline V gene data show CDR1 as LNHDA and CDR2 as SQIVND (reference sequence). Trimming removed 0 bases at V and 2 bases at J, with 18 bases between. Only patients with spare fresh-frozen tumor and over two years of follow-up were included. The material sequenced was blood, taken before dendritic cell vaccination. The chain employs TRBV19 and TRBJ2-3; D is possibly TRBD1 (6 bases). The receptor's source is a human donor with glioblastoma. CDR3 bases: TGTGCCAGTAGTATAGATCGGCTTACAGGGATGGACACAGATACGCAGTATTTT. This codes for CASSIDRLTGMDTDTQYF.